The rows below give T cell receptor beta chains drawn from one sample of a study of T cells in Graves' hyperthyroidism and ophthalmopathy. Each CDR3 protein is one row after TCRdb ran MiXCR on the multiplex PCR reads. In the table there are around 600,000 distinct CDR3 sequences, approximately 15% of which are singletons. Sequencing used blood. These TCRs come from a woman aged 45-59 years with Graves' ophthalmopathy. Each CDR3 is given with its conserved first and last residue. Each record gives: D gene, V gene, J gene, clone size, CDR3 DNA, CDR3 protein. A D gene is named only where the DNA matches it firmly. Expanded clones get a size class; other rows say once, few or many, or leave the size out.

D gene: -; V gene: TRBV5-1; J gene: TRBJ2-7; clone size: many; CDR3 DNA: TGCGCCAGCAGTCGGACCATACAGGGACCCCACGAGCAGTACTTC; CDR3 protein: CASSRTIQGPHEQYF
D gene: -; V gene: TRBV20-1; J gene: TRBJ1-5; clone size: -; CDR3 DNA: TGCAGTGCTAGCATTTCGGGACGCAATCAGCCCCAGCATTTT; CDR3 protein: CSASISGRNQPQHF
D gene: TRBD1; V gene: TRBV5-6; J gene: TRBJ1-1; clone size: many; CDR3 DNA: TGTGCCAGCAGCTTCAGGGGGCTCGGTGAAGCTTTCTTT; CDR3 protein: CASSFRGLGEAFF
D gene: TRBD1; V gene: TRBV7-2; J gene: TRBJ2-7; clone size: many; CDR3 DNA: TGTGCCAGCACCGAGCAGGGCAGGGGGCGCGGAGGCGAGCAGTACTTC; CDR3 protein: CASTEQGRGRGGEQYF
D gene: -; V gene: TRBV27; J gene: TRBJ2-5; clone size: few; CDR3 DNA: TGTGCCAGCAGTCCGACCCCGACAGACCAAGAGACCCAGTACTTC; CDR3 protein: CASSPTPTDQETQYF
D gene: TRBD1; V gene: TRBV11-3; J gene: TRBJ1-1; clone size: many; CDR3 DNA: TGTGCCAGCAGCATACCCTCCTTCGGGACAGTCAACACTGAAGCTTTCTTT; CDR3 protein: CASSIPSFGTVNTEAFF
D gene: -; V gene: TRBV2; J gene: TRBJ2-1; clone size: many; CDR3 DNA: TGTGCCAGCAGTGCGGAGGTAGCGGACCAACACAATGAGCAGTTCTTC; CDR3 protein: CASSAEVADQHNEQFF
D gene: -; V gene: TRBV19; J gene: TRBJ2-2; clone size: -; CDR3 DNA: TGTGCCAGTAGGCCGGGTGGAAACACCGGGGAGCTGTTTTTT; CDR3 protein: CASRPGGNTGELFF
D gene: TRBD2; V gene: TRBV4-2; J gene: TRBJ2-7; clone size: -; CDR3 DNA: TGTGCCAGCAGCAGCGATCCGGGACTAGCGGCCTACGAGCAGTACTTC; CDR3 protein: CASSSDPGLAAYEQYF
D gene: -; V gene: TRBV11-1; J gene: TRBJ2-1; clone size: many; CDR3 DNA: TGTGCCAGCAGCTTAAGGACGGTCAACCCCAATGAGCAGTTCTTC; CDR3 protein: CASSLRTVNPNEQFF
D gene: TRBD1; V gene: TRBV2; J gene: TRBJ1-6; clone size: -; CDR3 DNA: TGTGCCAGCAGTGACGTGGGACAGGGGTGGAATTCACCCCTCCACTTT; CDR3 protein: CASSDVGQGWNSPLHF
D gene: TRBD2; V gene: TRBV5-4; J gene: TRBJ2-3; clone size: -; CDR3 DNA: TGTGCCAGCAGCTTTGGCGGGAGTGCTAGCACAGATACGCAGTATTTT; CDR3 protein: CASSFGGSASTDTQYF
D gene: -; V gene: TRBV20-1; J gene: TRBJ2-1; clone size: -; CDR3 DNA: TGCAGTGCTAGAAACCCCCGTAGAGGTGTTGAGCAGTTCTTC; CDR3 protein: CSARNPRRGVEQFF
D gene: -; V gene: TRBV24-1; J gene: TRBJ1-1; clone size: many; CDR3 DNA: TGTGCCACCAGAGGGGGGATGAACACTGAAGCTTTCTTT; CDR3 protein: CATRGGMNTEAFF
D gene: -; V gene: TRBV28; J gene: TRBJ2-3; clone size: -; CDR3 DNA: TGTGCCAGCACCTCGGTTGCGGGAAATACAGATACGCAGTATTTT; CDR3 protein: CASTSVAGNTDTQYF
D gene: -; V gene: TRBV6-5; J gene: TRBJ1-1; clone size: -; CDR3 DNA: TGTGCCAGCAGTTTACACCCCTCCCTGAACACTGAAGCTTTCTTT; CDR3 protein: CASSLHPSLNTEAFF
D gene: -; V gene: TRBV30; J gene: TRBJ2-3; clone size: many; CDR3 DNA: TGTGCCTGGAGTGTAGGTGATTGGGACTCCCGCACAGATACGCAGTATTTT; CDR3 protein: CAWSVGDWDSRTDTQYF
D gene: -; V gene: TRBV27; J gene: TRBJ2-3; clone size: many; CDR3 DNA: TGTGCCAGCAGTCAAACCGCGGGACAACCCACAGATACGCAGTATTTT; CDR3 protein: CASSQTAGQPTDTQYF
D gene: -; V gene: TRBV6-1; J gene: TRBJ1-3; clone size: few; CDR3 DNA: TGTGCCAGCAGTTCGTCCCCGCTTCCCGGGGGAAACACCATATATTTT; CDR3 protein: CASSSSPLPGGNTIYF
D gene: -; V gene: TRBV20-1; J gene: TRBJ2-1; clone size: many; CDR3 DNA: TGCAGTGCTAGAGTGTCCAATGAGCAGTTCTTC; CDR3 protein: CSARVSNEQFF
D gene: -; V gene: TRBV12-3/TRBV12-4; J gene: TRBJ2-1; clone size: many; CDR3 DNA: TGTGCCAGCAGTTTGGGGACGGTAATCAATGAGCAGTTCTTC; CDR3 protein: CASSLGTVINEQFF
D gene: TRBD2; V gene: TRBV7-2; J gene: TRBJ2-7; clone size: -; CDR3 DNA: TGTGCCAGCAGCTTTGCAGCGGGAGTAGCCGAGCAGTACTTC; CDR3 protein: CASSFAAGVAEQYF
D gene: -; V gene: TRBV12-3/TRBV12-4; J gene: TRBJ2-2; clone size: -; CDR3 DNA: TGTGCCAGCAGTCGGAGGAACGGGGAGCTGTTTTTT; CDR3 protein: CASSRRNGELFF
D gene: TRBD1; V gene: TRBV15; J gene: TRBJ2-7; clone size: few; CDR3 DNA: TGTGCCACCAGCAGGGACAGGGGAGGTTACGAGCAGTACTTC; CDR3 protein: CATSRDRGGYEQYF
D gene: -; V gene: TRBV7-3; J gene: TRBJ2-5; clone size: many; CDR3 DNA: TGTGCCAGCAGCGGCATCAAGGGGGAGACCCAGTACTTC; CDR3 protein: CASSGIKGETQYF
D gene: -; V gene: TRBV11-2; J gene: TRBJ1-2; clone size: once; CDR3 DNA: TGTGCCAGCAGCTTTACAGGGAGCGGCTACACCTTC; CDR3 protein: CASSFTGSGYTF
D gene: -; V gene: TRBV11-2; J gene: TRBJ2-7; clone size: many; CDR3 DNA: TGTGCCAGCAGCCAGGGGGGGGGGGGGGAGCAGTACTTC; CDR3 protein: CASSQGGGGEQYF
D gene: -; V gene: TRBV7-8; J gene: TRBJ2-5; clone size: -; CDR3 DNA: TGTGCCAGCAGCCCAGGGTGGCAAGAGACCCAGTACTTC; CDR3 protein: CASSPGWQETQYF
D gene: -; V gene: TRBV20-1; J gene: TRBJ1-2; clone size: few; CDR3 DNA: TGCAGTGCTAGAGATATGTCAGGAAAAGGCTACACCTTC; CDR3 protein: CSARDMSGKGYTF
D gene: -; V gene: TRBV30; J gene: TRBJ2-6; clone size: many; CDR3 DNA: TGTGCCTGGAGGATAAAGGGTTTTGGGGCCAACGTCCTGACTTTC; CDR3 protein: CAWRIKGFGANVLTF
D gene: TRBD2; V gene: TRBV20-1; J gene: TRBJ2-3; clone size: many; CDR3 DNA: TGCAGTGCTAGTGAGACTAGCGGGAGAACAGATACGCAGTATTTT; CDR3 protein: CSASETSGRTDTQYF
D gene: -; V gene: TRBV11-2; J gene: TRBJ2-2; clone size: many; CDR3 DNA: TGTGCCAGCAGCACCTGGTTTGTGGGGAATCGAGGCGGCGACCGGACCGGGGAGCTGTTTTTT; CDR3 protein: CASSTWFVGNRGGDRTGELFF
D gene: -; V gene: TRBV10-3; J gene: TRBJ1-4; clone size: -; CDR3 DNA: TGTGCCACCAGATCGACTCATAAGAATGAAAAACTGTTTTTT; CDR3 protein: CATRSTHKNEKLFF
D gene: -; V gene: TRBV7-9; J gene: TRBJ2-7; clone size: few; CDR3 DNA: TGTGCCAGCAGCTTAGTGGTCGGGTCCTCCTACGAGCAGTACTTC; CDR3 protein: CASSLVVGSSYEQYF
D gene: -; V gene: TRBV6-1; J gene: TRBJ2-6; clone size: -; CDR3 DNA: TGTGCCAGCAGCGCCGGCTCTGGGGCCAACGTCCTGACTTTC; CDR3 protein: CASSAGSGANVLTF
D gene: -; V gene: TRBV28; J gene: TRBJ2-7; clone size: many; CDR3 DNA: TGTGCCAGCAGTCATGCCCCTGAGGGGGAGGGGGGTGACGAGCAGTACTTC; CDR3 protein: CASSHAPEGEGGDEQYF
D gene: -; V gene: TRBV12-3/TRBV12-4; J gene: TRBJ2-1; clone size: -; CDR3 DNA: TGTGCCAGCAGCTCTACAGGGGGGGGGGGCAATGAGCAGTTCTTC; CDR3 protein: CASSSTGGGGNEQFF
D gene: -; V gene: TRBV12-3/TRBV12-4; J gene: TRBJ2-7; clone size: many; CDR3 DNA: TGTGCCAGCACCATCAGGGGGGGATCCTACGAGCAGTACTTC; CDR3 protein: CASTIRGGSYEQYF
D gene: -; V gene: TRBV28; J gene: TRBJ1-2; clone size: few; CDR3 DNA: TGTGCCAGCAGACCCCCACCGGGGGTAGGCTACACCTTC; CDR3 protein: CASRPPPGVGYTF
D gene: -; V gene: TRBV28; J gene: TRBJ2-1; clone size: few; CDR3 DNA: TGTGCCAGCAGTTTTCGGTACCCACAATACAATGAGCAGTTCTTC; CDR3 protein: CASSFRYPQYNEQFF
D gene: -; V gene: TRBV6-2/TRBV6-3; J gene: TRBJ1-5; clone size: many; CDR3 DNA: TGTGCCAGCAGTTACGGCAGGGGAAATCAGCCCCAGCATTTT; CDR3 protein: CASSYGRGNQPQHF
D gene: TRBD1; V gene: TRBV14; J gene: TRBJ2-2; clone size: -; CDR3 DNA: TGTGCCAGCAGCCAAGTCAGGGGACAGGACAACACCGGGGAGCTGTTTTTT; CDR3 protein: CASSQVRGQDNTGELFF
D gene: -; V gene: TRBV9; J gene: TRBJ2-7; clone size: -; CDR3 DNA: TGTGCCAGCCTAGGGGACGAGCAGTACTTC; CDR3 protein: CASLGDEQYF
D gene: -; V gene: TRBV18; J gene: TRBJ2-7; clone size: -; CDR3 DNA: TGTGCCAGCTCACCAAGTGGGGGGATTAGGTACGAGCAGTACTTC; CDR3 protein: CASSPSGGIRYEQYF
D gene: -; V gene: TRBV12-3/TRBV12-4; J gene: TRBJ2-1; clone size: many; CDR3 DNA: TGTGCCAGCAGTTTAGATGCGGGAAGAAACTACAATGAGCAGTTCTTC; CDR3 protein: CASSLDAGRNYNEQFF
D gene: -; V gene: TRBV20-1; J gene: TRBJ2-3; clone size: many; CDR3 DNA: TGCAGTGCTAGAGAGGCTAGCACAGATACGCAGTATTTT; CDR3 protein: CSAREASTDTQYF
D gene: TRBD2; V gene: TRBV7-9; J gene: TRBJ2-1; clone size: few; CDR3 DNA: TGTGCCAGCAGCACCTGGACTAGCGGGAGAGTTGATGAGCAGTTCTTC; CDR3 protein: CASSTWTSGRVDEQFF
D gene: -; V gene: TRBV29-1; J gene: TRBJ2-2; clone size: -; CDR3 DNA: TGCAGCGTCGGAGCCCGGGTCACCGGGGAGCTGTTTTTT; CDR3 protein: CSVGARVTGELFF
D gene: -; V gene: TRBV2; J gene: TRBJ1-1; clone size: many; CDR3 DNA: TGTGCCAGCACCCTTAGGACAGTTGAAGCTTTCTTT; CDR3 protein: CASTLRTVEAFF
D gene: TRBD2; V gene: TRBV9; J gene: TRBJ2-2; clone size: few; CDR3 DNA: TGTGCCAGCAGCGTAACCAGCGGGAACCTCCGGGGGGAGCTGTTTTTT; CDR3 protein: CASSVTSGNLRGELFF
D gene: TRBD2; V gene: TRBV5-1; J gene: TRBJ2-1; clone size: many; CDR3 DNA: TGTGCCAGCAGCTTAGGACTAGCCTCCTACAATGAGCAGTTCTTC; CDR3 protein: CASSLGLASYNEQFF